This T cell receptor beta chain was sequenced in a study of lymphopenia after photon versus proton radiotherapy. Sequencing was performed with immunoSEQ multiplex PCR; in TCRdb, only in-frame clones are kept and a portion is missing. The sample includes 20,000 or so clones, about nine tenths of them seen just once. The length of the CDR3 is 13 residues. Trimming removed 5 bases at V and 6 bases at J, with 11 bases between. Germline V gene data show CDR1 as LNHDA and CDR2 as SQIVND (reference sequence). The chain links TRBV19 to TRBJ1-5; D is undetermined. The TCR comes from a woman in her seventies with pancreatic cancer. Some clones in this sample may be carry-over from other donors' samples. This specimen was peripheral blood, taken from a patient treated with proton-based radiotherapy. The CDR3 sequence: CASSGKVTQPQHF. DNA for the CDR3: TGTGCCAGTAGTGGGAAGGTCACTCAGCCCCAGCATTTT.